This T cell receptor beta chain was sequenced during a study of blood T cells in healthy people across ages. Trimming took 3 bases from V and 1 from J, leaving 18 bases between them. Per the germline V gene, CDR1 is DFQATT and CDR2 is SNEGSKA (reference sequence). This CDR3 is 16 amino acids long. A second PCR of roughly 6 to 12 cycles used a sample-barcoded 5' primer and a J-beta primer mix. Each of the cDNA molecules was tagged by a template-switch adaptor with 12 random nucleotides. Via MiXCR, TCRdb re-called the 5' RACE reads, giving one row per CDR3 protein. The table records hundreds of thousands of distinct CDR3 sequences, around 43% of them present only once.

The source of this sequence is an elderly man in good health. The sample taken for sequencing was blood. V usage is TRBV20-1 and J usage is TRBJ2-5; tentative D call: TRBD2 (5 bases). CDR3 amino acids: CSASEGHWAGQETQYF. The CDR3 DNA reads as TGCAGTGCTAGTGAGGGTCACTGGGCCGGCCAAGAGACCCAGTACTTC.